This T cell receptor (beta chain) derives from a study of CD8 T cells in ankylosing spondylitis. Each CDR3 protein gets one entry after TCRdb re-called the 5' RACE reads with MiXCR. This sample has some 40,000 distinct CDR3 sequences; 10% occur once, and the top ten carry around 15%. In this sample, this clonotype turned up many times. The germline gives CDR1 MNHEY, CDR2 SVGAGI. Trimming removed 2 bases from V and 5 bases from J; junction bases left unmatched: 8. This CDR3 has 16 amino acids. This sequence originates from a male donor with ankylosing spondylitis or in good health (not recorded which). Sequenced input: blood, either unsorted or a sorted T cell fraction (not recorded which). V usage is TRBV6-5 and J usage is TRBJ2-5, with 10 positions matching TRBD2. This CDR3 is CASSYLASGSRETQYF. The CDR3 DNA reads as TGTGCCAGCAGTTACCTGGCTAGCGGGAGCCGGGAGACCCAGTACTTC.